This TCR beta chain was obtained from a study of beta chain features in type 1 diabetes. This clone has only a few counts. Its antigen remains unknown. Findings of the study overall: When VDJ junctions were examined, type 1 diabetes patients showed fewer insertions and more deletions. Whether TCRB rearrangement is influenced by HLA type was left unresolved in this analysis. Researchers report that Type 1 diabetes patients had moderately but significantly shorter TCRB CDR3s across all four CD4+ subsets. Within the patient group, naive, central memory and Treg TCRB repertoires appeared more similar to each other than within healthy donors.

J gave up 6 bases and V 0 bases, and 6 bases lay outside the gene matches. This CDR3 has 15 amino acids. In germline, CDR1 is SGHRS, CDR2 YFSETQ. All of the isolated RNA was reverse transcribed, so expressed TCRB transcripts were sequenced. TCRdb's table, derived via immunoSEQ multiplex PCR, lists solely in-frame clones and lacks some. The sample records 310,000 or so clones, 8% being singletons. The sample comprised central memory CD4+ T cells from blood. This TCR came from a woman under 30 in good health. The V and J genes are TRBV5-1 and TRBJ2-7, with 10 bases identical to TRBD1. Here the CDR3 DNA reads TGCGCCAGCAGCTTGGCCGTTGACAGGGGGCGCGAGCAGTACTTC. It is translated as CASSLAVDRGREQYF.